This passage covers 25 T cell receptor beta chains from one sample sequenced in a study of blood T cell repertoires in COVID-19. This table comes from immunoSEQ multiplex PCR, and its TCRdb copy is limited to in-frame clones, with some not included. The sample includes a few hundred thousand clones, over 80% of them seen just once. The material sequenced was PBMCs or T cells enriched from blood (not recorded which). The receptors originated from a human donor in a cohort exposed to, infected with or recovered from COVID-19 (not recorded which). The donor label of this sample is uncertain.

V and J are TRBV11-2 and TRBJ1-5; D is perhaps TRBD1 (5 bases). Trimming took off 4 bases at V and 1 base at J, with 17 bases between the two ends. The CDR3 runs 17 residues. From germline, CDR1 is SGHAT and CDR2 FQNNGV. The CDR3 protein is CASSSVRGGKSNQPQHF. The CDR3 DNA follows: TGTGCCAGCAGCTCCGTTCGCGGGGGGAAAAGCAATCAGCCCCAGCATTTT.

A single count supports this clone. This rearrangement joins TRBV19 to TRBJ2-2; a possible D gene is TRBD2 (7 bases). V lost 10 bases, J lost 6 bases, and 18 bases lay in between. The CDR3 spans 14 residues. The germline gives CDR1 LNHDA, CDR2 SQIVND (reference sequence). CDR3 DNA sequence: TGTGCCACCCGTCACAGGGAGGGGGCCGGGGAGCTGTTTTTT. Protein: CATRHREGAGELFF.

The chain has TRBV27 and TRBJ2-1; 8 bases are a match to TRBD1. The trim removed 6 bases at V and 5 bases at J, leaving 9 bases unmatched. This CDR3 is 15 amino acids long. Germline lookup yields CDR1 MNHEY and CDR2 SMNVEV (reference sequence). This chain's CDR3 is CASRLTGDIHNEQFF. The CDR3 DNA sequence: TGTGCCAGCAGATTGACAGGGGACATCCACAATGAGCAGTTCTTC.

This clone was seen a few times. The rearrangement uses TRBV7-7 and TRBJ1-2; D is perhaps TRBD1 (6 bases). Trimming cost V 5 bases and J 8 bases, with 21 bases left between them. Germline V gene data show CDR1 as SSHAT and CDR2 as FNYEAQ (reference sequence). The CDR3 sequence is 15 residues long. CDR3 protein: CASSPFVGRGEGYTF. In DNA, the CDR3 is TGTGCCAGCAGCCCGTTTGTAGGCAGGGGAGAAGGCTACACCTTC.

The rearrangement links TRBV30 to TRBJ2-3; 8 bases line up with TRBD1. CDR1 GTSNPN and CDR2 SVGIG come from the germline V gene (reference sequence). The CDR3 consists of 15 residues. V trimming: 2 bases; J trimming: 2 bases; junction bases outside the gene matches: 6. CDR3 protein: CAWSPQGAVTDTQYF. In DNA form, the CDR3 reads TGTGCCTGGAGTCCCCAGGGGGCTGTCACAGATACGCAGTATTTT.

The CDR3 is CASSSDRAITGELFF. The CDR3, as DNA: TGTGCCAGCAGCTCGGACAGGGCGATCACCGGGGAGCTGTTTTTT. The genes are TRBV14 and TRBJ2-2, with 8 nucleotides matching TRBD1. This CDR3 has 15 residues. Germline trimming cut 5 bases from V and 4 bases from J; bases unmatched to any gene: 6. In germline, CDR1 is SGHDN, CDR2 FVKESK.

The V and J genes are TRBV7-9 and TRBJ2-7; 10 bases match TRBD2. V lost 4 bases to trimming and J lost 0 bases; unmatched junction nucleotides: 6. The CDR3 contains 16 residues. Germline V gene lookup returns CDR1 SEHNR and CDR2 FQNEAQ (reference sequence). CDR3 coding DNA: TGTGCCAGCAGCTGGAGGACTAGCGGCCTCTCCTACGAGCAGTACTTC. Its translation: CASSWRTSGLSYEQYF.

The V call is TRBV9, the J call TRBJ2-4; no clear D gene. The CDR3 has 13 residues. V was cut by 3 bases and J by 8 bases, with 12 bases left in between. Per the germline V gene, CDR1 is SGDLS and CDR2 is YYNGEE. The CDR3 here is CASSASQEDIQYF. DNA for the CDR3: TGTGCCAGCAGCGCTTCACAAGAGGACATTCAGTACTTC.

The rearrangement joins TRBV7-2 to TRBJ2-7; TRBD2 is a possible D gene (5 bases). There are 15 residues in the CDR3. Deletions cut 1 base from V and 2 bases from J, with 12 bases between. CDR1 and CDR2 from the germline V gene are SGHTA and FQGNSA. Here the CDR3 DNA reads TGTGCCAGCAGCTTAGATGGAGGTCCTCCCTACGAGCAGTACTTC. Protein: CASSLDGGPPYEQYF.

The chain employs TRBV27 and TRBJ1-5; the D is unclear. Per germline, CDR1 MNHEY and CDR2 SMNVEV (reference sequence). The V gene lost 1 base and the J gene lost 7 bases, with 8 bases spanning the gap. This CDR3 is built from 13 residues. CDR3 loop: CASSLYESQPQHF. The CDR3 DNA reads as TGTGCCAGCAGTTTATATGAGTCGCAGCCCCAGCATTTT.

The genes are TRBV2 and TRBJ1-3, with D uncertain. Germline V lookup: CDR1 SNHLY, CDR2 FYNNEI. The CDR3 length is 12 residues. V lost 6 bases, J lost 4 bases, and 7 bases lay in between. CDR3 bases: TGTGCCAGCAGCACAACCGGAAACACCATATATTTT. It translates to CASSTTGNTIYF.

The CDR3 DNA reads TGCAGCGCGGGCCCGGGATTGTACAATGAGCAGTTCTTC. Amino acids: CSAGPGLYNEQFF. The chain links TRBV29-1 to TRBJ2-1, with D perhaps TRBD2 (5 bases). The V and J ends lost 7 bases and 4 bases respectively, with 14 bases between them. The CDR3 has 13 amino acids. Germline loops: CDR1 SQVTM, CDR2 ANQGSEA.

The gene calls are TRBV18 and TRBJ1-2, with 7 bases fitting TRBD1. Germline V gives CDR1 KGHSH, CDR2 LQKENI. Unmatched junction bases numbered 8, after V lost 6 bases and J lost 7 bases. The CDR3 runs 13 residues. This chain's CDR3 is CASSAGGGSGYTF. The CDR3, as DNA: TGTGCCAGCTCCGCAGGGGGTGGAAGTGGCTACACCTTC.

The J gene is TRBJ1-4, the V gene TRBV7-9; TRBD1 matches 7 bases. The germline V gene encodes CDR1 SEHNR and CDR2 FQNEAQ (reference sequence). Germline trimming cut 5 bases from V and 3 bases from J; bases unmatched to any gene: 9. The CDR3 covers 16 residues. CDR3 sequence (DNA): TGTGCCAGCAGCGCGACAGGGATGGTGCCTAATGAAAAACTGTTTTTT. It is translated as CASSATGMVPNEKLFF.

The chain has TRBV21-1 and TRBJ1-6; the D call of TRBD1 is as the table states it, not checked on the DNA. TRBV21-1 represents a pseudogene. This CDR3 comprises 18 residues. DNA for the CDR3: TGTGCCAGCAGCAAATCCACTAGACAGGGCGCTTATAATTCACCCCTCCACTTT. It codes for CASSKSTRQGAYNSPLHF.

V and J are TRBV2 and TRBJ1-6; the match to TRBD1 covers 8 bases. Germline V CDR1 and CDR2: SNHLY, FYNNEI. V lost 8 bases to trimming and J lost 7 bases; unmatched junction nucleotides: 4. The CDR3 is made up of 13 amino acids. The CDR3, as DNA: TGTGCCAGCGGGGGACAGGTAAATTCACCCCTCCACTTT. Its translation is CASGGQVNSPLHF.

This rearrangement joins TRBV29-1 to TRBJ2-1; 12 bases fit TRBD2. The CDR3 is 14 amino acids. Germline-derived CDR1 and CDR2 are SQVTM and ANQGSEA. With 3 bases clipped from V and 9 bases from J, the junction kept 6 bases outside the gene matches. This CDR3 is CSVDASGGAGEQFF. CDR3 bases: TGCAGCGTTGATGCTAGCGGGGGGGCCGGTGAGCAGTTCTTC.

J is TRBJ1-1 and V is TRBV19; D unresolved. CDR1 is LNHDA and CDR2 is SQIVND in the germline V gene (reference sequence). V lost 2 bases and J lost 7, with 8 bases in between. The length of the CDR3 is 12 residues. The CDR3 spells CASSILGGEAFF. The CDR3 bases are TGTGCCAGTAGTATACTGGGAGGTGAAGCTTTCTTT.

The chain combines TRBV3-1 (or the pseudogene TRBV3-2) with TRBJ2-4; perhaps TRBD2 as D (6 bases). Trimming took 2 bases from V and 0 from J, leaving 14 bases between them. CDR1 is LGHDT, CDR2 YNNKEL, per germline (reference sequence). CDR3 size: 17 residues. CDR3 bases: TGTGCCAGCAGCCAATGGGCTAGCGCAGTAGCCAAAAACATTCAGTACTTC. It encodes CASSQWASAVAKNIQYF.

The V and J genes are TRBV19 and TRBJ2-6; 7 positions match TRBD1. V trimming: 5 bases; J trimming: 0 bases; junction bases outside the gene matches: 7. Germline V lookup: CDR1 LNHDA, CDR2 SQIVND (reference sequence). This CDR3 contains 17 residues. The CDR3 coding sequence is TGTGCCAGTAGTCCCGGACAGGTCTTCTCTGGGGCCAACGTCCTGACTTTC. Amino acid sequence: CASSPGQVFSGANVLTF.

The rearrangement joins TRBV24-1 to TRBJ2-3; 8 bases fit TRBD1. V lost 8 bases, J lost 2 bases, and 2 bases stayed unmatched. The CDR3 is 13 amino acids. The V gene's germline CDR1 is KGHDR and CDR2 SFDVKD. The CDR3 region has the DNA TGTGCCACCAAGGGACAGGTCACAGATACGCAGTATTTT. Protein sequence: CATKGQVTDTQYF.

The CDR3 coding sequence is TGTGCCAGCAGCAGGACTAGTGCAGATACGCAGTATTTT. Residues: CASSRTSADTQYF. The chain carries TRBV6-5 and TRBJ2-3, with 7 bases lining up with TRBD2. V shed 6 bases, J shed 4 bases, and the junction held 4 bases outside the gene matches. The CDR3 extends over 13 amino acids. Germline assignment: CDR1 MNHEY and CDR2 SVGAGI.

The CDR3 protein is CASLGGGTEAFF. The CDR3 DNA reads TGTGCCAGTTTAGGGGGCGGCACTGAAGCTTTCTTT. V usage is TRBV19 and J usage is TRBJ1-1; TRBD1 matches at 7 bases. Germline V gene lookup returns CDR1 LNHDA and CDR2 SQIVND (reference sequence). This CDR3 is 12 amino acids long. The V gene end was trimmed by 8 bases and the J gene end by 4 bases; junction bases not matched to a gene: 4.

The gene calls are TRBV19 and TRBJ1-1, with 9 nucleotides matching TRBD1. V lost 11 bases to trimming and J lost 5 bases; unmatched junction nucleotides: 9. Per germline, CDR1 LNHDA and CDR2 SQIVND (reference sequence). This CDR3 spans 13 amino acids. CDR3: CAVEGTGRTEAFF. CDR3 nucleotide sequence: TGTGCCGTGGAGGGGACAGGGAGGACTGAAGCTTTCTTT.

This chain links TRBV5-1 with TRBJ1-1; D is undetermined. The CDR3 is made up of 13 amino acids. Trimming cost V 5 bases and J 6 bases, with 14 bases left between them. The germline V gene has CDR1 SGHRS and CDR2 YFSETQ. CDR3 coding DNA: TGCGCCAGCAGATCGGAGAGGCCGGCTGAAGCTTTCTTT. As protein: CASRSERPAEAFF.